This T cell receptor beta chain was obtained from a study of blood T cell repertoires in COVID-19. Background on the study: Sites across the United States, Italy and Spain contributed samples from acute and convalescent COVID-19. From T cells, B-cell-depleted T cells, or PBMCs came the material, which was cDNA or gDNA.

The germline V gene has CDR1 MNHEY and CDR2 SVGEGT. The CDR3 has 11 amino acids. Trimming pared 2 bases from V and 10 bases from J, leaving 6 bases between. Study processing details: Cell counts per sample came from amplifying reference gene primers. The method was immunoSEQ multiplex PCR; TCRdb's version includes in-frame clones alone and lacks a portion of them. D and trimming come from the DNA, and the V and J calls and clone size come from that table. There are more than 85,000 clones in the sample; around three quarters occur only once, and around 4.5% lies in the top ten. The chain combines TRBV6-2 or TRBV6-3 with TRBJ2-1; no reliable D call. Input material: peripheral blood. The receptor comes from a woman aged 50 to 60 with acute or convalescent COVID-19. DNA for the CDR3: TGTGCCAGCAGTTACCCCCAGGAGCAGTTCTTC. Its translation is CASSYPQEQFF.